These 26 T cell receptor beta chains were all obtained from the same sample, sequenced in a study of vaccination effects on CD4 cells after COVID-19. Data came from immunoSEQ multiplex PCR; TCRdb stores just in-frame clones and leaves some out. The data hold more than 25,000 clones, with more than 65% observed a single time. Their antigen targets remain unknown. Expansion of antigen-specific CD4+ T cells with viral peptide pools was carried out by the ViraFEST assay before sequencing. At the end of about ten days of culture, CD4+ T cells were isolated. Everyone in the study got two shots of either the BNT162b2 or mRNA-1273 vaccine. Sequenced here: CD4+ T cells from PBMCs cultured with HCoV-229E spike peptides, sampled after COVID-19 vaccination. Receptor source: a human donor who received a COVID-19 vaccine.

This sequence joins TRBV6-5 and TRBJ1-4, with D maybe TRBD1 (5 bases). Trimming removed 6 bases from V and 8 bases from J, with 16 bases in between. The CDR3 is 14 amino acids. Germline V lookup: CDR1 MNHEY, CDR2 SVGAGI. CDR3: CASRPTGVGEKLFF. CDR3 bases: TGTGCCAGCAGACCTACGGGGGTAGGGGAAAAACTGTTTTTT.

The V and J genes are TRBV12-5 and TRBJ2-3; tentative D call: TRBD1 (6 bases). The CDR3 contains 13 residues. Germline assignment: CDR1 LGHNT and CDR2 FRNRAP. Trimming stripped 6 bases from V and 2 bases from J, with 9 bases between. This CDR3 reads CASGDRFTDTQYF. CDR3 DNA: TGTGCTAGTGGGGACAGATTCACAGATACGCAGTATTTT. Complete variable domain (other parts from reference TRBV12-5 and TRBJ2-3): DARVTQTPRHKVTEMGQEVTMRCQPILGHNTVFWYRQTMMQGLELLAYFRNRAPLDDSGMPKDRFSAEMPDATLATLKIQPSEPRDSAVYFCASGDRFTDTQYFGPGTRLTVL.

The genes are TRBV4-1 and TRBJ2-7; TRBD2 matches at 11 bases. The CDR3 runs to 15 residues. Trimming took 2 bases from V and 5 from J; bases not matched to a gene: 5. The V gene's germline CDR1 is MGHRA and CDR2 YSYEKL. The CDR3 spells CASSQKGLAADEQYF. DNA of the CDR3: TGCGCCAGCAGCCAAAAGGGACTAGCGGCCGACGAGCAGTACTTC.

J is TRBJ2-3 and V is TRBV12-3 or TRBV12-4, with unresolved D. The CDR3 runs 13 residues. Between the trimmed V and J ends, which lost 3 bases and 2 bases, there was a span of 6 bases. CDR3 amino acids: CASSLGDTDTQYF. The CDR3 region has the DNA TGTGCCAGCAGTTTGGGTGACACAGATACGCAGTATTTT.

This clone turned up a few times. This sequence joins TRBV3-1 (or the pseudogene TRBV3-2) and TRBJ2-2; TRBD1 is a possible D gene (5 bases). The V gene lost 7 bases and the J gene lost 0 bases, with 9 bases spanning the gap. CDR1 is LGHDT and CDR2 is YNNKEL in the germline V gene (reference sequence). The CDR3 has 14 amino acids. The CDR3 protein is CASMRTSNTGELFF. The DNA of the CDR3 is TGTGCCAGCATGAGGACATCGAACACCGGGGAGCTGTTTTTT.

The V gene is TRBV6-5, the J gene TRBJ2-5, with a tentative D call TRBD2 (5 bases). Deletions cut 6 bases from V and 5 bases from J, with 19 bases between. The CDR3 runs to 15 residues. In germline, CDR1 is MNHEY, CDR2 SVGAGI. CDR3 sequence (DNA): TGTGCCAGCAGGGAGGTGCGAAGCGGTATGGAGACCCAGTACTTC. Amino acid sequence: CASREVRSGMETQYF.

This rearrangement joins TRBV2 to TRBJ2-3, with 13 bases fitting TRBD2. CDR3 length: 15 amino acids. CDR1 is SNHLY and CDR2 is FYNNEI in the germline V gene. The V segment lost 7 bases and the J segment 5 bases; nucleotides outside the gene matches: 6. The CDR3 nucleotides read TGTGCCAGCAAACTAGCGGGGGGGACCAAAGATACGCAGTATTTT. Protein product: CASKLAGGTKDTQYF.

The genes are TRBV30 and TRBJ1-4; D call uncertain. Trimming cost V 3 bases and J 7 bases, with 15 bases left between them. The CDR3 contains 14 residues. Per germline, CDR1 GTSNPN and CDR2 SVGIG (reference sequence). CDR3 protein: CAWRDRTWSEKLFF. CDR3 coding DNA: TGTGCCTGGAGGGACCGGACCTGGAGTGAAAAACTGTTTTTT. Full variable domain (remainder filled in from reference TRBV30 and TRBJ1-4): SQTIHQWPATLVQPVGSPLSLECTVEGTSNPNLYWYRQAAGRGLQLLFYSVGIGQISSEVPQNLSASRPQDRQFILSSKKLLLSDSGFYLCAWRDRTWSEKLFFGSGTQLSVL.

The rearrangement links TRBV3-1 (or the pseudogene TRBV3-2) to TRBJ2-1; D may be TRBD1 (5 bases). The germline gives CDR1 LGHDT, CDR2 YNNKEL (reference sequence). This CDR3 has 13 residues. Deletions cut 4 bases from V and 4 bases from J, with 8 bases between. CDR3 bases: TGTGCCAGCAGCCCAGCAGGGTACAATGAGCAGTTCTTC. Translating it yields CASSPAGYNEQFF.

V usage is TRBV4-2 and J usage is TRBJ2-3; the match to TRBD1 covers 7 bases. Looked up from germline, CDR1 is LGHNA and CDR2 is YNFKEQ. This CDR3 is built from 15 residues. V shed 1 base and J 3 bases; nucleotides not matched to a gene: 4. The CDR3, as DNA: TGTGCCAGCAGCCAAGGGGGGACAGAGACAGATACGCAGTATTTT. Protein: CASSQGGTETDTQYF.

This chain uses TRBV2 with TRBJ1-4, with 8 bases fitting TRBD1. V gave up 7 bases and J gave up 9 bases; unmatched junction bases: 10. The CDR3 is 14 residues long. Germline CDR1 and CDR2: SNHLY and FYNNEI. DNA of the CDR3: TGTGCCAGCACGAAGGGAGACAGGGGTCAAAAACTGTTTTTT. This codes for CASTKGDRGQKLFF. The variable domain in full, completed from reference TRBV2 and TRBJ1-4, reads EPEVTQTPSHQVTQMGQEVILRCVPISNHLYFYWYRQILGQKVEFLVSFYNNEISEKSEIFDDQFSVERPDGSNFTLKIRSTKLEDSAMYFCASTKGDRGQKLFFGSGTQLSVL.

V and J are TRBV10-3 and TRBJ2-2; 10 bases agree with TRBD2. V trimming: 9 bases; J trimming: 5 bases; junction bases outside the gene matches: 12. Germline V gene data show CDR1 as ENHRY and CDR2 as SYGVKD. This CDR3 has 16 amino acids. The CDR3 protein is CAIRNRASGRTGELFF. Here the CDR3 DNA reads TGTGCCATACGGAATCGGGCTAGCGGGAGAACCGGGGAGCTGTTTTTT.

The J gene is TRBJ2-1, the V gene TRBV6-1, with D uncertain. Germline values: CDR1 MNHNS, CDR2 SASEGT. This CDR3 is 14 amino acids long. V lost 3 bases, J lost 6 bases, and 12 bases lay in between. The CDR3 protein is CASSEGPEFNEQFF. The CDR3 DNA follows: TGTGCCAGCAGTGAGGGTCCGGAGTTCAATGAGCAGTTCTTC.

The chain couples TRBV11-2 to TRBJ1-4; D might be TRBD1 (5 bases). This CDR3 comprises 16 residues. Trimming pared 4 bases from V and 3 bases from J, leaving 15 bases between. Germline V lookup: CDR1 SGHAT, CDR2 FQNNGV. This CDR3 reads CASSSGTPGANEKLFF. The CDR3, as DNA: TGTGCCAGCAGCTCTGGGACGCCCGGAGCTAATGAAAAACTGTTTTTT.

The J gene is TRBJ2-4, the V gene TRBV2; D remains ambiguous. Trimming pared 8 bases from V and 0 bases from J, leaving 5 bases between. The CDR3 is 12 residues long. CDR1 is SNHLY, CDR2 FYNNEI, per germline. The CDR3 region is CASGLAKNIQYF. CDR3 bases: TGTGCCAGCGGTTTAGCCAAAAACATTCAGTACTTC.

The genes are TRBV5-1 and TRBJ2-5, with a possible D match to TRBD1 (5 bases). CDR1 and CDR2 (germline): SGHRS, YFSETQ. Deletions cut 5 bases from V and 2 bases from J, with 10 bases between. The length of the CDR3 is 13 residues. CDR3 DNA: TGCGCCAGCAGTCAGGGCAGTCAAGAGACCCAGTACTTC. It yields the protein CASSQGSQETQYF.

The rearrangement joins TRBV3-1 (or the pseudogene TRBV3-2) to TRBJ2-3; TRBD2 might be the D (5 bases). This CDR3 has 15 amino acids. Between the trimmed V and J ends, which lost 4 bases and 2 bases, there was a span of 13 bases. CDR1 is LGHDT and CDR2 is YNNKEL in the germline V gene (reference sequence). CDR3 amino acids: CASSPWTGDTDTQYF. DNA for the CDR3: TGTGCCAGCAGCCCCTGGACTGGCGACACAGATACGCAGTATTTT.

V and J are TRBV19 and TRBJ2-7, with D perhaps assigned TRBD1 or TRBD2 (5 bases each). Germline CDR1 and CDR2: LNHDA and SQIVND (reference sequence). The ends were cut back, 1 base at V and 5 bases at J, with 9 bases in the middle. The CDR3 is made up of 13 amino acids. Here the CDR3 reads CASSIAGADEQYF. The DNA of the CDR3 is TGTGCCAGTAGTATAGCCGGGGCCGACGAGCAGTACTTC.

V and J are TRBV6-5 and TRBJ1-2; weak D call: TRBD1 (5 bases). This CDR3 comprises 14 residues. Looked up from germline, CDR1 is MNHEY and CDR2 is SVGAGI. Trimming removed 5 bases at V and 7 bases at J, with 17 bases between. Here the CDR3 reads CASSIGVFGAGYTF. CDR3 DNA: TGTGCCAGCAGTATAGGGGTTTTCGGTGCTGGCTACACCTTC.

The rearrangement uses TRBV5-5 and TRBJ1-1; 7 bases fit TRBD1. V was pared by 4 bases and J by 4 bases, with 4 bases of the junction left unmatched. The length of the CDR3 is 13 residues. Per germline, CDR1 SGHKS and CDR2 YYEKEE (reference sequence). CDR3: CASSPTGVTEAFF. CDR3 DNA: TGTGCCAGCAGCCCTACAGGGGTCACTGAAGCTTTCTTT.

The V gene is TRBV30, the J gene TRBJ1-5; unclear D gene. CDR3 size: 14 residues. V dropped 2 bases and J dropped 2 bases, with 10 bases sitting between them. Per germline, CDR1 GTSNPN and CDR2 SVGIG (reference sequence). CDR3 nucleotide sequence: TGTGCCTGGAGTACCAACACAGGCAATCAGCCCCAGCATTTT. Translated: CAWSTNTGNQPQHF.

CDR3 loop: CSASIPGSPGGQYF. In DNA form, the CDR3 reads TGCAGTGCTAGTATTCCGGGTTCCCCTGGTGGGCAGTACTTC. The rearrangement uses TRBV20-1 and TRBJ2-7; D is unresolved. The CDR3 runs 14 residues. Trimming pared 3 bases from V and 9 bases from J, leaving 21 bases between. CDR1 and CDR2 (germline): DFQATT, SNEGSKA (reference sequence).

The chain recombines TRBV4-1 with TRBJ2-7; 9 nucleotides match TRBD1. V was pared by 3 bases and J by 3 bases, with 6 bases of the junction left unmatched. This CDR3 has 15 residues. Germline V CDR1 and CDR2: MGHRA, YSYEKL. CDR3 coding DNA: TGCGCCAGCAGCCAGACAGGGGGTCGTCTCTACGAGCAGTACTTC. This sequence encodes CASSQTGGRLYEQYF.

The V gene is TRBV2, the J gene TRBJ1-1, with a possible D match to TRBD1 (6 bases). Trimming shortened V by 5 bases and J by 0 bases, and 19 bases separated the two germline ends. The germline CDR1 and CDR2 sequences are SNHLY and FYNNEI. CDR3 length: 17 residues. The CDR3 loop is CASSPLRTVLMNTEAFF. The CDR3, as DNA: TGTGCCAGCAGTCCTCTTAGGACAGTTCTCATGAACACTGAAGCTTTCTTT.

The gene calls are TRBV4-1 and TRBJ2-5, with unresolved D. Trimming shortened V by 0 bases and J by 0 bases, and 5 bases separated the two germline ends. The CDR3 is made up of 14 amino acids. CDR1 MGHRA and CDR2 YSYEKL come from the germline V gene. The chain's CDR3 is CASSQDPNQETQYF. CDR3 sequence (DNA): TGCGCCAGCAGCCAAGATCCCAACCAAGAGACCCAGTACTTC.

V gene TRBV5-1 combines with J gene TRBJ1-2; TRBD1 aligns across 9 bases. Per germline, CDR1 SGHRS and CDR2 YFSETQ. V lost 5 bases and J lost 5; bases outside the gene matches: 13. The CDR3 is 16 amino acids. CDR3 DNA: TGCGCCAGCAGTGAACCGGGACAGGGTCCTTCTTATGGCTACACCTTC. It specifies CASSEPGQGPSYGYTF.